This TCR beta chain was found in a study of breast tumors, draining lymph nodes, adjacent tissues. Many counts were recorded for this clonotype. Its target is not known. MiXCR, run by TCRdb on the multiplex PCR reads, gives a single entry per CDR3 protein. The sample lists about 100,000 distinct CDR3 sequences, less than 25% occurring once. The lymph nodes were axillary draining lymph nodes from breast cancer patients. The V end was cut by 7 bases, the J end by 3 bases, with 13 bases between. The CDR3 has 14 residues. Whole-study results and caveats: Most tumor T cells seemingly derive from lymph node, then expand in tumor. Tumor repertoires ranked between lymph nodes and nontumor tissue in diversity, with V and J gene preferences. Luminal-like breast cancer showed significantly higher tumor–nontumor repertoire similarity than basal-like.

Specimen: axillary lymph node tissue. The J gene is TRBJ2-1, the V gene TRBV12-3 or TRBV12-4, with D perhaps TRBD1 or TRBD2 (6 bases each). This receptor was taken from a female donor with breast cancer. Some clones in this sample may be carry-over from other donors' samples. The CDR3 region is CASKQGGGYNEQFF. CDR3 nucleotide sequence: TGTGCCAGCAAACAGGGAGGTGGCTACAATGAGCAGTTCTTC.